The 17 T cell receptor beta chains presented below share a single source sample, sequenced in a study of T-cell reconstitution after alpha-beta-depleted transplantation in children. Unique molecular identifiers were used to barcode this TCRbeta library. TCRdb reprocessed the PCR reads with MiXCR, giving one entry per CDR3 protein. The table lists some 95,000 distinct CDR3 sequences, under 25% of them singletons. Source: PBMCs, taken before TCRalphabeta/CD19-depleted stem cell transplant. These receptor sequences come from a boy between 2 and 10 years old with acute lymphoblastic leukemia, due to receive a stem cell transplant.

This clonotype has more than one count but fewer than ten. This sequence joins TRBV20-1 and TRBJ2-7, with 8 positions matching TRBD2. Germline V CDR1 and CDR2: DFQATT, SNEGSKA (reference sequence). The CDR3 is made up of 14 amino acids. The CDR3 sequence is CSLNRGGVHDEQYF. The CDR3 DNA is TGCAGCCTTAACCGGGGGGGAGTCCACGACGAGCAGTACTTC.

The rearrangement links TRBV6-1 to TRBJ2-7; D is perhaps TRBD1 (5 bases). The germline V and J ends were trimmed by 7 bases and 7 bases, with 20 bases remaining between them. CDR1 MNHNS and CDR2 SASEGT come from the germline V gene. There are 14 residues in the CDR3. This CDR3 is CASTQPPQGREQYF. The CDR3 DNA reads TGTGCCAGCACCCAACCCCCCCAGGGTAGAGAGCAGTACTTC.

The rearrangement links TRBV28 to TRBJ2-5; D tentatively reads TRBD1 or TRBD2 (5 bases each). Germline CDR1 is MDHEN and CDR2 is SYDVKM. Trimming shortened V by 1 base and J by 0 bases, and 21 bases separated the two germline ends. The CDR3 sequence is 19 residues long. CDR3 DNA: TGTGCCAGCAGTTTATTGTACTTTGGGGGAGAGAGGGACCAAGAGACCCAGTACTTC. It encodes CASSLLYFGGERDQETQYF.

Ten or more counts support this clonotype. The chain joins TRBV10-2 to TRBJ1-5; D unresolved. Germline CDR1 is WSHSY and CDR2 is SAAADI. V was cut by 0 bases and J by 1 base, with 4 bases left in between. There are 14 residues in the CDR3. CDR3 DNA sequence: TGCGCCAGCAGTGAGTCGGGAAGCAATCAGCCCCAGCATTTT. Residues: CASSESGSNQPQHF.

This clonotype was picked up many times. The J gene is TRBJ2-1, the V gene TRBV19; D is unresolved. Between the trimmed V and J ends, which lost 0 bases and 2 bases, there was a span of 14 bases. CDR1 and CDR2 (germline): LNHDA, SQIVND (reference sequence). This CDR3 comprises 17 residues. The CDR3 sequence: CASSIDSFSAAYNEQFF. CDR3 nucleotide sequence: TGTGCCAGTAGTATAGATTCATTCTCGGCAGCCTACAATGAGCAGTTCTTC.

Here the CDR3 DNA reads TGCAGTGCTAGAGACTTGAACACTGAAGCTTTCTTT. Encoded protein: CSARDLNTEAFF. The chain uses TRBV20-1 and TRBJ1-1; D gene ambiguous. The CDR3 consists of 12 residues. Per germline, CDR1 DFQATT and CDR2 SNEGSKA (reference sequence). The germline V and J ends were trimmed by 0 bases and 0 bases, with 2 bases remaining between them.

This clonotype has at least ten counts. V and J are TRBV5-5 and TRBJ2-1; 8 bases fit TRBD2. The CDR3 spans 15 residues. Germline V CDR1 and CDR2: SGHKS, YYEKEE (reference sequence). V shed 5 bases and J 4 bases; nucleotides not matched to a gene: 8. CDR3 loop: CASRVLAEFYNEQFF. The CDR3 region has the DNA TGTGCCAGCAGGGTACTAGCGGAGTTTTACAATGAGCAGTTCTTC. The full variable domain, rest sourced from reference TRBV5-5 and TRBJ2-1, is DAGVTQSPTHLIKTRGQQVTLRCSPISGHKSVSWYQQVLGQGPQFIFQYYEKEERGRGNFPDRFSARQFPNYSSELNVNALLLGDSALYLCASRVLAEFYNEQFFGPGTRLTVL.

This clonotype was counted many times. The DNA of the CDR3 is TGTGCCAGCAGTCGTAATAACAGGGGGAGAAACTATGGCTACACCTTC. The encoded protein is CASSRNNRGRNYGYTF. J is TRBJ1-2 and V is TRBV27; 8 positions agree with TRBD1. Looked up from germline, CDR1 is MNHEY and CDR2 is SMNVEV (reference sequence). The CDR3 has 16 residues. With V trimmed by 5 bases and J by 2 bases, 10 bases remained unmatched.

This clonotype was detected a few times. V is TRBV5-6 and J is TRBJ2-2; the match to TRBD2 covers 8 bases. Germline assignment: CDR1 SGHDT and CDR2 YYEEEE. V was pared by 2 bases and J by 6 bases, with 3 bases of the junction left unmatched. CDR3 length equals 14 residues. The CDR3 here is CASSLRLASGELFF. CDR3 nucleotides: TGTGCCAGCAGCTTACGACTAGCGTCCGGGGAGCTGTTTTTT.

V and J are TRBV14 and TRBJ1-1; a weak D match, TRBD1 (5 bases). Trimming stripped 2 bases from V and 1 base from J, with 14 bases between. The germline V gene encodes CDR1 SGHDN and CDR2 FVKESK. This CDR3 region has 16 residues. The CDR3, as DNA: TGTGCCAGCAGCCAAAGGGGAGGGGCGACGAACACTGAAGCTTTCTTT. Residues: CASSQRGGATNTEAFF.

This clonotype showed up many times. The chain recombines TRBV5-1 with TRBJ2-3; D gene ambiguous. CDR1 and CDR2 (germline): SGHRS, YFSETQ. There are 13 residues in the CDR3. The V and J ends lost 9 bases and 4 bases respectively, with 15 bases between them. The CDR3 loop is CAITPSGPDTQYF. The CDR3 nucleotides are TGCGCCATCACACCTTCAGGCCCAGATACGCAGTATTTT.

This clonotype has just a few counts. The chain couples TRBV4-1 to TRBJ2-6; weak D call: TRBD2 (7 bases). This CDR3 contains 20 residues. V was clipped by 3 bases and J by 0 bases, with 21 bases between them. In germline, CDR1 is MGHRA, CDR2 YSYEKL. DNA for the CDR3: TGCGCCAGCAGCCAGCGACGTAGCGGAGGGGGGGACTCTGGGGCCAACGTCCTGACTTTC. Its translation: CASSQRRSGGGDSGANVLTF.

Ten or more counts support this clonotype. V gene TRBV5-1 combines with J gene TRBJ2-1, with 8 bases that match TRBD2. Germline V gene lookup returns CDR1 SGHRS and CDR2 YFSETQ. Trimming removed 3 bases from V and 4 bases from J; junction bases left unmatched: 6. CDR3 size: 15 residues. CDR3 protein: CASSYSLADYNEQFF. The CDR3 DNA reads as TGCGCCAGCAGCTACTCACTAGCGGATTACAATGAGCAGTTCTTC.

This clonotype showed up just a few times. The V gene is TRBV15, the J gene TRBJ2-1; 9 nucleotides align to TRBD2. The germline gives CDR1 LNHNV, CDR2 YYDKDF (reference sequence). This CDR3 region has 16 residues. J was trimmed by 3 bases and V by 2 bases; bases with no gene match: 5. CDR3 sequence reads: CATSRRLAASYNEQFF. In nucleotides, the CDR3 is TGTGCCACCAGCAGAAGACTAGCGGCCAGCTACAATGAGCAGTTCTTC.

This clonotype was counted a few times. CDR3 residues: CASSWTGLENTGELFF. The CDR3, as DNA: TGCGCCAGCAGCTGGACAGGGTTGGAGAACACCGGGGAGCTGTTTTTT. V usage is TRBV5-1 and J usage is TRBJ2-2; TRBD1 aligns across 8 bases. The CDR3 contains 16 residues. Trimming removed 3 bases from V and 1 base from J; junction bases left unmatched: 5. Germline lookup yields CDR1 SGHRS and CDR2 YFSETQ.

This chain joins TRBV7-2 and TRBJ1-3, with D unresolved. This CDR3 has 14 amino acids. Trimming pared 5 bases from V and 1 base from J, leaving 9 bases between. Germline CDR1 is SGHTA and CDR2 is FQGNSA. CDR3 in DNA: TGTGCCAGCAGCCCAGGACCGTCTGGAAACACCATATATTTT. Protein sequence: CASSPGPSGNTIYF.

This clonotype has a handful of counts. The rearrangement joins TRBV7-9 to TRBJ2-3; the D is unclear. Per germline, CDR1 SEHNR and CDR2 FQNEAQ (reference sequence). The CDR3 is 14 amino acids. V lost 4 bases to trimming and J lost 4 bases, with 12 bases between them. The chain's CDR3 is CASSSQGVPDTQYF. CDR3 bases: TGTGCCAGCAGCTCCCAAGGCGTCCCAGATACGCAGTATTTT.